This entry describes one TCR beta chain. Researchers ran the PCR with 60 Vbeta and 13 Jbeta primers. Some clones are missing from TCRdb's copy, which holds only in-frame ones; the method was immunoSEQ multiplex PCR. The sample records under 150,000 clones, roughly 80% being singletons. This sample stems from a study of cytomegalovirus exposure and HLA in healthy donors. Study-wide context: Early released data had tens of millions of unique TCRs, all coming from HLA-typed donors.

The origin of this receptor is a woman aged 40 to 49 in good health and CMV-seronegative. Sequenced: PBMCs.

This chain's CDR3 is CASSGSVGTGITGELFF. CDR3 DNA sequence: TGTGCCAGCAGTGGATCCGTCGGGACAGGGATAACCGGGGAGCTGTTTTTT. V is TRBV6-1 and J is TRBJ2-2; TRBD1 aligns across 9 bases. CDR3 size: 17 residues. With V trimmed by 4 bases and J by 5 bases, 11 bases remained unmatched. Germline V lookup: CDR1 MNHNS, CDR2 SASEGT.